This TCR beta chain appears in the sequencing data of a study of CD8 T cells in Susac syndrome. CDR3 length equals 14 residues. Deletions cut 3 bases from V and 5 bases from J, with 13 bases between. Germline values: CDR1 LNHDA, CDR2 SQIVND (reference sequence). Random-hexamer reverse transcription was applied to roughly 0.5 to 1 ug RNA. Each CDR3 protein gets one entry after TCRdb re-called the immunoSEQ multiplex PCR reads with MiXCR. The sample lists roughly 150,000 distinct CDR3 sequences; roughly 94% were seen once. The chain employs TRBV19 and TRBJ1-2; D gene unclear. The TCR originated in a human donor with multiple sclerosis. Material for sequencing was CD8+ T cells from PBMCs. In DNA form, the CDR3 reads TGTGCCAGTAGTATCCTGACCGGCCCATATGGCTACACCTTC. It specifies CASSILTGPYGYTF.